This T cell receptor (beta chain) was sequenced for a study of T-cell reconstitution after alpha-beta-depleted transplantation in children. Preparation of the TCRbeta library involved a method that used unique molecular identifiers. TCRdb re-derived calls from the PCR reads in MiXCR, one entry per CDR3 protein. The table includes roughly 790,000 distinct CDR3 sequences, approximately 15% detected once. Study conclusions and caveats: Newly produced T cells mostly accounted for T-cell counts and diversity one year post-transplant.

About this clonotype: Its antigen is currently unknown.

V was shortened by 3 bases and J by 4 bases, with 19 bases between the two germline ends. The germline V gene has CDR1 SGHTA and CDR2 FQGNSA. The CDR3 consists of 16 residues. This clonotype was obtained from a male patient younger than 18 who had a stem cell transplant for acute lymphoblastic leukemia, so the T cells may come from the graft donor. The chain combines TRBV7-2 with TRBJ2-7; D possibly uses TRBD1 or TRBD2 (5 bases each). The source material was PBMCs, mostly from graft donor cells, sampled 360 days after TCRalphabeta/CD19-depleted stem cell transplant. As DNA, the CDR3 is TGTGCCAGCAGCTTTTGGTTTGGGGGTGCCTCATACGAGCAGTACTTC. Translating it yields CASSFWFGGASYEQYF. The whole variable domain, remainder taken from reference TRBV7-2 and TRBJ2-7, is GAGVSQSPSNKVTEKGKDVELRCDPISGHTALYWYRQSLGQGLEFLIYFQGNSAPDKSGLPSDRFSAERTGGSVSTLTIQRTQQEDSAVYLCASSFWFGGASYEQYFGPGTRLTVT.